This passage covers 7 T cell receptor beta chains from one sample sequenced in a study of blood T cell repertoires in COVID-19. Repertoires were generated with immunoSEQ multiplex PCR, while TCRdb's copy carries only in-frame clones and drops some. Among tens of thousands of clones listed, roughly 80% were seen once. Sequencing was done on a sample of peripheral blood. The receptors derive from a human donor in a cohort sampled during active COVID-19.

The chain combines TRBV9 with TRBJ1-3; unclear D gene. The CDR3 is 16 amino acids. Per germline, CDR1 SGDLS and CDR2 YYNGEE. V lost 0 bases and J 0 bases, leaving 10 bases between the germline ends. CDR3 sequence (DNA): TGTGCCAGCAGCGTAGGGTTCGACACCTCTGGAAACACCATATATTTT. This gives the protein CASSVGFDTSGNTIYF.

The chain employs TRBV7-9 and TRBJ1-2; perhaps TRBD1 as D (5 bases). CDR1 and CDR2 from the germline V gene are SEHNR and FQNEAQ (reference sequence). The CDR3 has 13 amino acids. The V end lost 5 bases, the J end lost 6 bases, and 13 bases lay between the germline ends. The CDR3 reads CASSPPGRDGYTF. The CDR3 region has the DNA TGTGCCAGCAGCCCCCCCGGCAGGGATGGCTACACCTTC.

This clone was recorded once. J is TRBJ2-7 and V is TRBV7-2, with 7 bases fitting TRBD1. With 5 bases clipped from V and 3 bases from J, the junction kept 10 bases outside the gene matches. The CDR3 length is 15 residues. Germline loops: CDR1 SGHTA, CDR2 FQGNSA. CDR3: CASSPRTGGRYEQYF. The CDR3 coding sequence is TGTGCCAGCAGCCCCCGGACAGGTGGACGCTACGAGCAGTACTTC.

The chain has TRBV21-1 and TRBJ1-2. TRBV21-1 has pseudogene status. This CDR3 has 16 amino acids. This chain's CDR3 is CASTPEGKEGGYGYTF. The CDR3 nucleotides are TGTGCCAGCACCCCCGAGGGGAAGGAGGGTGGCTATGGCTACACCTTC.

The V call is TRBV7-2, the J call TRBJ2-3, with TRBD2 matching over 12 bases. The CDR3 runs to 17 residues. Germline V gives CDR1 SGHTA, CDR2 FQGNSA. The V segment lost 0 bases and the J segment 4 bases; nucleotides outside the gene matches: 5. CDR3 coding DNA: TGTGCCAGCAGCTTAGCGTCTAGCGGGGGGGCCGCAGATACGCAGTATTTT. Encoded protein: CASSLASSGGAADTQYF.

This clone was recorded only once. The chain is built from TRBV28 and TRBJ2-5; 8 bases match TRBD1. V lost 3 bases and J lost 3; bases outside the gene matches: 3. CDR1 and CDR2 (germline): MDHEN, SYDVKM. This CDR3 comprises 14 residues. The CDR3 reads CASSLPGQEETQYF. CDR3 in DNA: TGTGCCAGCAGTTTGCCGGGACAGGAAGAGACCCAGTACTTC.

This clone occurred a few times. The gene calls are TRBV7-6 and TRBJ2-1; 7 positions match TRBD1. V was clipped by 5 bases and J by 4 bases; unmatched bases: 5. The CDR3 extends over 14 amino acids. Germline V gene sequence: CDR1 SGHVS, CDR2 FNYEAQ. The CDR3 is CASSPGQFYNEQFF. The CDR3 DNA sequence: TGTGCCAGCAGCCCGGGACAGTTTTACAATGAGCAGTTCTTC.